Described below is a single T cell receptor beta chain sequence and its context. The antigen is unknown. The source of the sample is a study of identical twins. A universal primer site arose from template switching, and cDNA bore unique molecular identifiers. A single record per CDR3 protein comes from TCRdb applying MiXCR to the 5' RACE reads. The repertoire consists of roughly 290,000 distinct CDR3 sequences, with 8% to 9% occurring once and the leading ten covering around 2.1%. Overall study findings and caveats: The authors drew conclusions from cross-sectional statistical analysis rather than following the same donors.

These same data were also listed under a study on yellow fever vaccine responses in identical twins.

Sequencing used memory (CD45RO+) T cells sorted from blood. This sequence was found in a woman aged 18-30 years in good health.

CDR3 sequence reads: CASSSGLAGGTGELFF. As DNA, the CDR3 is TGTGCCAGCAGCTCAGGACTAGCGGGTGGCACCGGGGAGCTGTTTTTT. V usage is TRBV7-8 and J usage is TRBJ2-2; 11 positions match TRBD2. This CDR3 is built from 16 residues. V lost 4 bases and J lost 4; bases outside the gene matches: 5. Germline values: CDR1 SGHVS, CDR2 FQNEAQ.